This TCR beta chain was captured in a study of blood T cell repertoires in COVID-19. CDR1 and CDR2 (germline): KGHDR, SFDVKD. This CDR3 is built from 15 residues. The J segment lost 4 bases and the V segment lost 4 bases, leaving 8 bases of the junction unmatched. TCRdb's copy holds only in-frame clones and misses some; the assay was immunoSEQ multiplex PCR. Among 65,000 to 85,000 clones listed, approximately 80% were seen once. This TCR came from an older woman with acute or convalescent COVID-19. Input material: peripheral blood. The chain recombines TRBV24-1 with TRBJ2-7; 8 nucleotides align to TRBD1. CDR3 bases: TGTGCCACCAGTGAGGCAACAGGGGGATATTACGAGCAGTACTTC. This codes for CATSEATGGYYEQYF.